Shown below are 5 T cell receptor beta chains from a single sample sequenced in a study of T cell responses to AZD1222 COVID-19 vaccine. Measured with immunoSEQ multiplex PCR; TCRdb has only the in-frame clones, and not every one. The data show 150,000 or so clones, 90% to 95% seen once. Sequenced material: peripheral blood, taken 28 days after the second AZD1222 dose. The source of these receptors is an adult who received the AZD1222 COVID-19 vaccine.

The chain joins TRBV2 to TRBJ1-1, with D tentatively TRBD1 (5 bases). The ends were cut back, 8 bases at V and 11 bases at J, with 18 bases in the middle. Germline loops: CDR1 SNHLY, CDR2 FYNNEI. CDR3 size: 12 residues. The CDR3 DNA reads TGTGCCAGCGTGGGGCCCCTGGACGGGGCTTTCTTT. As protein: CASVGPLDGAFF.

The rearrangement joins TRBV3-1 (or the pseudogene TRBV3-2) to TRBJ1-2; 7 bases fit TRBD1. With 3 bases clipped from V and 5 bases from J, the junction kept 9 bases outside the gene matches. Per the germline V gene, CDR1 is LGHDT and CDR2 is YNNKEL (reference sequence). The CDR3 is made up of 15 amino acids. CDR3 sequence: CASSQEGQVGYGYTF. The CDR3 DNA is TGTGCCAGCAGCCAGGAAGGACAGGTTGGGTATGGCTACACCTTC.

The rearrangement joins TRBV19 to TRBJ2-3; D is unclear. The CDR3 extends over 14 amino acids. Trimming took off 5 bases at V and 5 bases at J, with 14 bases between the two ends. Per germline, CDR1 LNHDA and CDR2 SQIVND (reference sequence). CDR3 nucleotide sequence: TGTGCCAGTAGTGGCCACAGTGCAGAAGATACGCAGTATTTT. Protein sequence: CASSGHSAEDTQYF.

This chain's CDR3 is CASSEQGALHF. CDR3 DNA sequence: TGTGCCAGCAGCGAGCAGGGTGCCCTCCACTTT. The chain combines TRBV5-4 with TRBJ1-6, with TRBD1 as a possible D gene (5 bases). CDR1 SGHNT and CDR2 YYREEE come from the germline V gene (reference sequence). This CDR3 spans 11 amino acids. V lost 4 bases and J 14 bases, leaving 10 bases between the germline ends. The full variable domain, rest sourced from reference TRBV5-4 and TRBJ1-6, is ETGVTQSPTHLIKTRGQQVTLRCSSQSGHNTVSWYQQALGQGPQFIFQYYREEENGRGNFPPRFSGLQFPNYSSELNVNALELDDSALYLCASSEQGALHFGNGTRLTVT.

The V and J genes are TRBV6-4 and TRBJ2-3; possible D gene TRBD1, 6 bases. V dropped 2 bases and J dropped 8 bases, with 8 bases sitting between them. The length of the CDR3 is 12 residues. In germline, CDR1 is MRHNA, CDR2 SNTAGT. CDR3 in amino acids: CASSDPGATQYF. As DNA, the CDR3 is TGTGCCAGCAGTGACCCAGGGGCTACGCAGTATTTT.